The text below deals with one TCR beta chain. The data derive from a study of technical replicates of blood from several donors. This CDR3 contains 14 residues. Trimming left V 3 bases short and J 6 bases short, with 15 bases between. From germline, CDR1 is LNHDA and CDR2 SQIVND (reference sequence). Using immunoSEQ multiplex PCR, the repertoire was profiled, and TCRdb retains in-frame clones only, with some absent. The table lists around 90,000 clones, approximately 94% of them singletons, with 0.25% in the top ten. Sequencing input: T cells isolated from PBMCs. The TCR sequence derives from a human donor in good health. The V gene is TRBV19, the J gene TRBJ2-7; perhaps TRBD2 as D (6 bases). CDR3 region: CASSIGRTNSEQYF. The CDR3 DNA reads TGTGCCAGTAGTATTGGCAGGACTAATTCCGAGCAGTACTTC. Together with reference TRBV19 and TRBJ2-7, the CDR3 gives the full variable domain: DGGITQSPKYLFRKEGQNVTLSCEQNLNHDAMYWYRQDPGQGLRLIYYSQIVNDFQKGDIAEGYSVSREKKESFPLTVTSAQKNPTAFYLCASSIGRTNSEQYFGPGTRLTVT.